The 13 T cell receptor beta chains below were found in one sample sequenced in a study of blood T cell repertoires in COVID-19 (TCRdb year 2020). The library was built by means of the immunoSEQ multiplex PCR assay. TCRdb mirrors the immuneACCESS table, restricted to in-frame sequences. Some clones are absent from its copies; in checked studies, under half trace to an unresolved V gene, and the reason for the others is unknown. The sample table shows around 170,000 clones, and approximately 89% are seen once. Around 4% of the sample comes from the top ten. The source material was peripheral blood. These receptors originate from a woman in her twenties or thirties with acute or convalescent COVID-19.

This clone was observed a single time. Its ends do not fully match the called genes, so a read error is possible. The rearrangement joins TRBV18 to TRBJ2-7, with TRBD1 matching 7 bases. Germline CDR1 reads KGHSH; CDR2 reads LQKENI. This CDR3 spans 15 amino acids. For the CDR3, the DNA is TGTGCCAGCTCACCTCAAGGACAGGTGAAACTCCACTCCGACTTC. Amino acid sequence: CASSPQGQVKLHSDF.

A single count supports this clone. For the CDR3, the DNA is TGTGCCAGCACGACAGGGGGGAACACTGAAGCTTTCTTT. Encoded protein: CASTTGGNTEAFF. This sequence joins TRBV6-5 and TRBJ1-1; TRBD1 aligns across 9 bases. Trimming cost V 7 bases and J 1 base; bases outside gene matches: 1. This CDR3 region has 13 residues. Germline-derived CDR1 and CDR2 are MNHEY and SVGAGI.

V is TRBV18 and J is TRBJ2-1; TRBD1 aligns across 10 bases. Looked up from germline, CDR1 is KGHSH and CDR2 is LQKENI. After removal of 5 bases from V and 3 bases from J, the junction contained 4 bases not matched to a gene. The CDR3 consists of 15 residues. DNA for the CDR3: TGTGCCAGCTCAGGGTGGACAGGGGGCTACAATGAGCAGTTCTTC. This sequence encodes CASSGWTGGYNEQFF.

V gene TRBV20-1 combines with J gene TRBJ1-2; 7 nucleotides agree with TRBD1. Germline CDR1 and CDR2: DFQATT and SNEGSKA (reference sequence). The length of the CDR3 is 15 residues. Unmatched junction bases numbered 10, after V lost 6 bases and J lost 0 bases. DNA of the CDR3: TGCAGTGCCAGTCGGGGACAGCTTTCTAACTATGGCTACACCTTC. Its protein product is CSASRGQLSNYGYTF.

The chain uses TRBV4-1 and TRBJ2-3; D remains unclear. V was clipped by 0 bases and J by 6 bases, with 7 bases between them. The CDR3 sequence is 13 residues long. Germline assignment: CDR1 MGHRA and CDR2 YSYEKL. This CDR3 reads CASSQDSSDTQYF. CDR3 DNA sequence: TGCGCCAGCAGCCAAGACTCGTCCGATACGCAGTATTTT.

This clone was seen once. The chain couples TRBV7-9 to TRBJ2-1, with D perhaps TRBD1 (5 bases). Looked up from germline, CDR1 is SEHNR and CDR2 is FQNEAQ (reference sequence). Trimming removed 1 base at V and 2 bases at J, with 12 bases between. The CDR3 covers 16 residues. The CDR3 DNA reads TGTGCCAGCAGCTTAGGACAGTCTCTGGCCTACAATGAGCAGTTCTTC. This translates into CASSLGQSLAYNEQFF.

The J gene is TRBJ2-2, the V gene TRBV5-1; 8 bases fit TRBD2. The CDR3 runs to 15 residues. V lost 2 bases to trimming and J lost 4 bases; unmatched junction nucleotides: 4. Germline values: CDR1 SGHRS, CDR2 YFSETQ. This chain's CDR3 is CASSFSGEGTGELFF. CDR3 DNA sequence: TGCGCCAGCAGCTTTAGCGGGGAGGGCACCGGGGAGCTGTTTTTT.

V gene TRBV12-3 or TRBV12-4 combines with J gene TRBJ1-3; D is undetermined. This CDR3 is 13 amino acids long. V lost 8 bases to trimming and J lost 0 bases, with 8 bases between them. The CDR3 protein is CASGRFSGNTIYF. For the CDR3, the DNA is TGTGCCAGCGGGAGGTTCTCTGGAAACACCATATATTTT.

This clone was picked up one time. V and J are TRBV11-3 and TRBJ2-2, with D uncertain. Germline CDR1 is SGHNT and CDR2 is YENEEA. The length of the CDR3 is 11 residues. Trimming stripped 6 bases from V and 5 bases from J, with 4 bases between. CDR3 coding DNA: TGTGCCAGCAGTTCTACCGGGGAGCTGTTTTTT. Its translation: CASSSTGELFF.

In DNA, the CDR3 is TGTGCCAGTAGTATTCGGAGTACTGAAGCTTTCTTT. It codes for CASSIRSTEAFF. The chain links TRBV19 to TRBJ1-1; the D is unclear. The germline CDR1 and CDR2 sequences are LNHDA and SQIVND (reference sequence). Trimming removed 3 bases from V and 5 bases from J, with 7 bases in between. The CDR3 has 12 residues.

The chain carries TRBV5-6 and TRBJ2-7, with 9 nucleotides matching TRBD1. Germline V gives CDR1 SGHDT, CDR2 YYEEEE. V shed 4 bases and J 5 bases; nucleotides not matched to a gene: 4. This CDR3 has 13 residues. CDR3 coding DNA: TGTGCCAGCAGCGCGGACAGGGGTAACGAGCAGTACTTC. This encodes CASSADRGNEQYF.

The J gene is TRBJ1-2, the V gene TRBV5-5; D is uncertain. The CDR3 has 12 residues. Deletions cut 5 bases from V and 4 bases from J, with 9 bases between. The germline gives CDR1 SGHKS, CDR2 YYEKEE (reference sequence). The CDR3 DNA sequence: TGTGCCAGCAGTCGGGAATTCTATGGCTACACCTTC. Translation gives CASSREFYGYTF.

The chain combines TRBV27 with TRBJ2-3; TRBD2 aligns across 9 bases. V shed 7 bases and J 0 bases; nucleotides not matched to a gene: 14. The CDR3 has 18 amino acids. Per germline, CDR1 MNHEY and CDR2 SMNVEV (reference sequence). The CDR3 nucleotides read TGTGCCAGCAAGGGCTACGCCTTGCGGGAGGGTAGCACAGATACGCAGTATTTT. As protein: CASKGYALREGSTDTQYF.